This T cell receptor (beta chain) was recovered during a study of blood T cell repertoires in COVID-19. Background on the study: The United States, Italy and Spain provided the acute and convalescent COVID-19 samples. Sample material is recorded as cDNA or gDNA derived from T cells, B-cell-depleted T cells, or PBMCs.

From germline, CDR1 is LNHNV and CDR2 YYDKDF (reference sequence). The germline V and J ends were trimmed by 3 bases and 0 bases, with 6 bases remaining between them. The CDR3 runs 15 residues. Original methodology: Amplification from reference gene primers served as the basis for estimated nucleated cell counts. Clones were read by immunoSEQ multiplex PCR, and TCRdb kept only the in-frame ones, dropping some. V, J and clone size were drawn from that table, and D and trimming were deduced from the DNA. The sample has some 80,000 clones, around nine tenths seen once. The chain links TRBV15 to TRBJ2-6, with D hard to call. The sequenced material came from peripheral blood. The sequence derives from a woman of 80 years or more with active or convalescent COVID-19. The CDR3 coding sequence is TGTGCCACCAGCAGCCGCAGCTCTGGGGCCAACGTCCTGACTTTC. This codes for CATSSRSSGANVLTF. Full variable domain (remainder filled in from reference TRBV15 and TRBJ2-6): DAMVIQNPRYQVTQFGKPVTLSCSQTLNHNVMYWYQQKSSQAPKLLFHYYDKDFNNEADTPDNFQSRRPNTSFCFLDIRSPGLGDTAMYLCATSSRSSGANVLTFGAGSRLTVL.